This TCR beta chain comes out of a study of vaccination effects on CD4 cells after COVID-19. Overall study context: Sampling occurred a median 72 days post second dose, range 14 to 241.

Produced via immunoSEQ multiplex PCR; TCRdb's table is partial and in-frame only. The table has about 31,000 clones, roughly 80% seen once. Findings of the study overall: Within healthy vaccinees, only 1 of 255 vaccine-induced clones displayed cross-reactivity with common cold coronaviruses.

ViraFEST used viral peptide pools to expand antigen-specific CD4+ T cells before sequencing. Following culture for around 10 days, CD4+ T cells were isolated. All participants had two doses of either the BNT162b2 or mRNA-1273 vaccine. Each well held around 2 million PBMC cultured with around 10 ug/ml peptides and around 10 IU/ml IL-2. Cultures got half-medium changes with IL-2 on days 3 and 7. A remark on this clone: The antigen is unknown.

The specimen comprised CD4+ T cells from PBMCs cultured with HCoV-229E spike peptides, sampled after COVID-19 vaccination. The receptor comes from a human donor who received a COVID-19 vaccine.

In DNA, the CDR3 is TGTGCCAGCAGCCCGGATCCAGGGGCGTTTCAGCCCCAGCATTTT. This gives the protein CASSPDPGAFQPQHF. The genes are TRBV5-4 and TRBJ1-5, with a weak D call TRBD1 (6 bases). The CDR3 has 15 amino acids. Germline V lookup: CDR1 SGHNT, CDR2 YYREEE (reference sequence). V lost 4 bases to trimming and J lost 6 bases, with 17 bases between them.